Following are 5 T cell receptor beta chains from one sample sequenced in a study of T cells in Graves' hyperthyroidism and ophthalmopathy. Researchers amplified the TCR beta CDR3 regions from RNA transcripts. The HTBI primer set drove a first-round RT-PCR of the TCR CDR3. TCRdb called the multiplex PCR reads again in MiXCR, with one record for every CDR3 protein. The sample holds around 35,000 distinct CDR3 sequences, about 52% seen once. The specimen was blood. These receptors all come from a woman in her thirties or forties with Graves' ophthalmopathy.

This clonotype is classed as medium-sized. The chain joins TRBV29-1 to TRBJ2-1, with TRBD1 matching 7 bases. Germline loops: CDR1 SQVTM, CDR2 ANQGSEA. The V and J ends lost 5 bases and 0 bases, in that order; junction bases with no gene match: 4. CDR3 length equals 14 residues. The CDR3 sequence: CSVSGTVSYNEQFF. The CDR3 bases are TGCAGCGTTTCCGGGACAGTCTCCTACAATGAGCAGTTCTTC.

Here the CDR3 DNA reads TGTGCCAGCAGCTTCGGACTAGCGGGAAAATTCGAGCAGTACTTC. This gives the protein CASSFGLAGKFEQYF. The rearrangement joins TRBV7-2 to TRBJ2-7; 12 positions match TRBD2. The CDR3 is made up of 15 amino acids. The V gene's germline CDR1 is SGHTA and CDR2 FQGNSA. The junction had 6 bases not matched to a gene; V was cut back by 3 bases and J by 6 bases.

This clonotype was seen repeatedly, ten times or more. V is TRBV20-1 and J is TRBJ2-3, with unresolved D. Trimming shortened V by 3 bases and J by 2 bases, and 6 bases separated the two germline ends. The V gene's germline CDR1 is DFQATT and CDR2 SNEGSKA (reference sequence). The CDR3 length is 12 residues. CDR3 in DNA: TGCAGTGCTAGGGTAAACACAGATACGCAGTATTTT. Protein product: CSARVNTDTQYF.

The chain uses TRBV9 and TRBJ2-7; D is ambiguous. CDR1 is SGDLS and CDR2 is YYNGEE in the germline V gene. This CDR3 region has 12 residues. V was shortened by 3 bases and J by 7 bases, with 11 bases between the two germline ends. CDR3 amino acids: CASSARVREQYF. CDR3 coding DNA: TGTGCCAGCAGCGCGAGAGTGAGGGAGCAGTACTTC. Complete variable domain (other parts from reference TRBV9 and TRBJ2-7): DSGVTQTPKHLITATGQRVTLRCSPRSGDLSVYWYQQSLDQGLQFLIQYYNGEERAKGNILERFSAQQFPDLHSELNLSSLELGDSALYFCASSARVREQYFGPGTRLTVT.

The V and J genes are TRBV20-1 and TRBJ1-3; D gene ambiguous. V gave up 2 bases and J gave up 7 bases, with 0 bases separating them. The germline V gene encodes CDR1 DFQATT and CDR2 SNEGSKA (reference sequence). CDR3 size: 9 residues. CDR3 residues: CSARNTIYF. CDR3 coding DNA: TGCAGTGCTAGAAACACCATATATTTT.